This TCR beta chain stems from a study of control samples from healthy donors and cancer patients. Repertoires were generated with immunoSEQ multiplex PCR, while TCRdb's copy carries only in-frame clones and drops some. This table has about 76,000 clones, 75% to 90% appearing once. Germline CDR1 MDHEN, CDR2 SYDVKM. The CDR3 consists of 11 residues. Trimming stripped 8 bases from V and 8 bases from J, with 12 bases between. The clonotype originates from a woman aged 45-65 years with colorectal cancer. Sequenced sample: PBMCs. The gene calls are TRBV28 and TRBJ1-2, with D possibly being TRBD1 (6 bases). CDR3 bases: TGTGCCAGCCTACAGGGCGGGGGCTACACCTTC. Translating gives CASLQGGGYTF.